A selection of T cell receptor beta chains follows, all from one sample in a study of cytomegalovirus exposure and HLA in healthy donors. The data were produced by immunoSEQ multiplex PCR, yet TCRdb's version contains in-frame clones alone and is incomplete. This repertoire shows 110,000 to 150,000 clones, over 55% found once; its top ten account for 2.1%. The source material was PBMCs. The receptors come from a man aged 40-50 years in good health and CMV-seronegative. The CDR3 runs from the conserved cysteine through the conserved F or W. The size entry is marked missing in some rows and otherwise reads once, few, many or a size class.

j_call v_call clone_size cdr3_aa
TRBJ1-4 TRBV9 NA CASSGQGAPNEKLFF
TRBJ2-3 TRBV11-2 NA CASSFSGIFTDTQYF
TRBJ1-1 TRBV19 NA CASSIDRGPFEAFF
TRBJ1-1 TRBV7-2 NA CASSFVARTGEAFF
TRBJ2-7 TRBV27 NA CASSFDYSGGTYEQYF
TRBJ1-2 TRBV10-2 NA CASSVAPGGGYTF
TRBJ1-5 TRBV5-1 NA CASSLSGRRQDGEPQHF
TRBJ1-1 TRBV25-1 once CASSEALDRSDTEAFF
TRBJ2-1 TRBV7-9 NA CASSFRGTPPSNEQFF
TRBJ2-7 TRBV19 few CASSRGGPGLPHYEQYF
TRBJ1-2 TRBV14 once CASSPTGGHYGYTF
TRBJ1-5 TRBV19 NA CAYRQPRQPSNQPQHF
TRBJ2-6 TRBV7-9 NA CASSWRGDSLSGANVLTF
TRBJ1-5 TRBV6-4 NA CASSDSGQGNQPQHF
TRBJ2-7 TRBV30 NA CAWSVRGDEQYF
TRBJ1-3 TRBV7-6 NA CASSTGGQTGNTIYF
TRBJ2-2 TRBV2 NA CASIRDRNTGELFF
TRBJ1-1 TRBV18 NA CASSPSGIMNTEAFF
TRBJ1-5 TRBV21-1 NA CASSKLQPQHF
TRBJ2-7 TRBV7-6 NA CASSFLAGGPHEQYF
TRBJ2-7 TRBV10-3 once CAITSVGTGAEEQYF
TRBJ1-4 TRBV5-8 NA CASSPRDRGHEKLFF
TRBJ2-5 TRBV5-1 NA CASSLVPAGEETQYF
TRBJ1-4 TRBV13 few CASSAGRGDEKLFF
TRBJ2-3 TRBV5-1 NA CASSWTGLRSTDTQYF
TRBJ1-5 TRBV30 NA CAWSGGGYQPQHF
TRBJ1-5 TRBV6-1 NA CASSETRQPQHF
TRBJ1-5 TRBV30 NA CAWSTPGGYNQPQHF
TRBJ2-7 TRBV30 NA CAGRPGGYSYEQYF
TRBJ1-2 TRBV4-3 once CASSHSHPAGGARANYGYTF
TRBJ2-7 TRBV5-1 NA CASSLDRSSGRYEQYF
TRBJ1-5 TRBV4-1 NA CASSQDRLMGPVQNQPQHF
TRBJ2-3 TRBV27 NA CASGKGTERTDTQYF
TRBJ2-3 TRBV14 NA CASSQGRGTDTQYF
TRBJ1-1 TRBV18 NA CASSRDKGDTEAFF
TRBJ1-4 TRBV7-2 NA CASSLSPGMDEKLFF
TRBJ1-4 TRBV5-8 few CASSSTGGRLFF
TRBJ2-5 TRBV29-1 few CSAKQGAGETQYF
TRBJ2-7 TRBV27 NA CASTRTVNSYEQYF
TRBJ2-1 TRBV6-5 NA CASSYSWTSGRKEQFF
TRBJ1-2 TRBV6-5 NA CASSYEVTGVYGYTF
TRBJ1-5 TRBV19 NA CASSIRTGRNQPQHF
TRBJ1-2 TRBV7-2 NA CASSPGQVGYTF
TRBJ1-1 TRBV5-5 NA CASSLGRERGRGAEAFF
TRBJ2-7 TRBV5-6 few CASSLKSGRVYEQYF
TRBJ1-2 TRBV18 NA CASSPSAGLGYGYTF
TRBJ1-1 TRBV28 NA CASSQTERHTEAFF
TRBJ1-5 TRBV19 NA CASSTSYRADQPQHF
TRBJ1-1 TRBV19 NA CASSIDRGGTEAFF